This is a list of T cell receptor beta chains from one sample in a study of blood T cell repertoires in COVID-19. Profiled with immunoSEQ multiplex PCR; TCRdb holds only in-frame clones, not every one. The table lists around 41,000 clones, approximately 86% of them singletons. Sequenced input: peripheral blood. All receptors derive from a woman older than 75 with active COVID-19. The CDR3 runs from the conserved cysteine through the conserved F or W. The order of the fields is V gene, D gene, clone size, J gene, CDR3 protein, CDR3 DNA. A D gene is named only where the DNA matches it firmly. Only part of the rows carry a size: once, few, many, or a class if the clone is expanded.

TRBV2	-	-	TRBJ1-3	CASSGTAGNTIYF	TGTGCCAGCAGTGGGACAGCTGGAAACACCATATATTTT
TRBV7-2	-	-	TRBJ2-7	CASSLGGAKTYEQYF	TGTGCCAGCAGCTTAGGAGGCGCCAAAACCTACGAGCAGTACTTC
TRBV2	-	-	TRBJ1-5	CASSGLNSNQPQHF	TGTGCCAGCAGTGGACTGAATAGCAATCAGCCCCAGCATTTT
TRBV2	TRBD1	-	TRBJ2-2	CASSRDSTNTGELFF	TGTGCCAGCAGTAGGGACAGCACGAACACCGGGGAGCTGTTTTTT
TRBV7-9	-	-	TRBJ1-1	CASSLRLSETGAFF	TGTGCCAGCAGCTTAAGGCTTTCGGAGACGGGGGCTTTCTTT
TRBV4-3	-	-	TRBJ1-2	CASSQDRSYGYTF	TGCGCCAGCAGCCAAGATCGGAGCTATGGCTACACCTTC
TRBV7-2	TRBD2	-	TRBJ2-5	CASSLAGGGETQYF	TGTGCCAGCAGCTTAGCGGGGGGGGGAGAGACCCAGTACTTC
TRBV5-4	-	-	TRBJ2-7	CASSLDRGQTYEQYF	TGTGCCAGCAGCTTGGACCGGGGACAAACCTACGAGCAGTACTTC
TRBV5-4	TRBD1	once	TRBJ2-3	CASSRDRPSTDTQYF	TGTGCCAGCAGCCGGGACAGACCTAGCACAGATACGCAGTATTTT
TRBV19	-	once	TRBJ1-2	CASSNTPGYGYTF	TGTGCCAGTAGTAATACTCCCGGCTATGGCTACACCTTC